This record looks at one T cell receptor beta chain sequence and its context. Its binding antigen is unknown. Base qualities are missing; no much larger clone stands one base away. Sequences MNHNS (CDR1) and SASEGT (CDR2) are obtained from the germline V gene. The CDR3 covers 14 residues, taking in both the cysteine and the phenylalanine. CDR3 DNA is the only sequence kept; it has 42 bases, read in frame from the first base. The V end loses 0 bases and the J end loses 8 bases, and a stretch of 11 bases separates them. The cohort was made up of approximately 670 healthy bone marrow donors. All cohort members were sampled while nominally healthy, although unrecorded immune exposures were likely present. The donor tested CMV seropositive, placing the donor among the 250 to 350 seropositive members of the cohort. A peripheral blood sample was collected from each donor, and TCR beta sequencing was performed on peripheral blood mononuclear cells. Genomic DNA extraction from the blood cell samples was performed with the Qiagen DNeasy Blood Extraction Kit.

These data are taken from a study of cytomegalovirus exposure and HLA in healthy donors (dated by TCRdb to about 2017). Some background on the complete study: An earlier analysis of some 600 of the donors reported over 250 Gb of sequence data and 95 million to 140 million unique TCR beta sequences obtained from roughly 170 million T cells. Approximately 300 gigabases of sequencing data and roughly 80 million unique TCR sequences made up an early release that covered 640 HLA-typed donors. The genetic ancestry cluster associated with self-reported Caucasian donors included roughly 84% of the roughly 380 genotyped donors. The aim of the study was to test whether cataloging public T cell receptors could identify signatures of past pathogen exposure. The study profiled the T cell repertoires of hundreds of subjects by immunosequencing and related them to cytomegalovirus serostatus. Besides the first cohort of 500 to 700 subjects, a separate validation cohort made up of over 100 different subjects was used. High-throughput TCR immunosequencing, statistical association of individual TCRs with disease status, and machine learning were combined to predict cytomegalovirus infection status. In a later analysis, previously published TCR beta repertoires from several hundred donors were re-analyzed and high-resolution HLA genotyping was added so that TCR occurrence patterns could be studied. In the later analysis, no new phenotypic data were used to find candidate immune exposures; instead, reliance was placed on TCR beta sequences and their occurrence across donors. To decide whether each TCR beta V gene segment behaved as functional or pseudogenic, an earlier analysis of some 600 of the donors relied on high-throughput TCR beta sequencing. Donor age, sex, ethnicity and CMV serostatus were collected together with the repertoire data. A later genetic analysis took genome-wide SNP genotypes for 398 of the 666 donors and used that subset as a discovery cohort. Every repertoire in the discovery cohort had been generated on one and the same sequencing platform. HLA typing included class I and class II loci at four-digit resolution. Typing coverage differed by locus: A, B, C, DRB1 and DQB1 were typed in about 620-640 donors, DQA1 in about 510, DPA1 in 600 to 610, and DPB1 in around 490. Several DR-DQ haplotypes were handled as single units for association and clustering, since linkage in the cohort was strong. Across about 380 genotyped donors of the cohort, an average of approximately 200,000 unique TCR beta nucleotide sequences per donor were sequenced, and 15% to 20% of those sequences were non-productive. The full study reports these points: When HLA alleles, especially DR and DQ, strongly co-occurred, attributing TCR associations to individual alleles was difficult. Three of the identified cytomegalovirus-associated TCR beta chains were confirmed in vitro to be specific for cytomegalovirus antigens. Roughly uniform sequencing depth across donors was assumed in presence/absence analyses, although this assumption may not hold. Correlated functional status among segregating V segments might reflect linkage disequilibrium, but an unknown experimental factor could not be ruled out. The sequencing pipeline was judged likely to have produced a cluster of highly shared sequence variants as a technical artifact. In an earlier analysis of some 500 of the donors, most TCR beta V segments were observed in productive rearrangements about 87% or about 30% of the time, broadly matching IMGT annotations. In a later analysis, the rate of TCR association differed among HLA loci, with DRB1 alleles having the most associated TCRs and HLA-C alleles having the fewest. In a later analysis, HLA-associated TCR beta chains showed more clonal expansion and lower generation probabilities than non-associated chains that were equally common. Most CMV-associated TCR beta chains appeared to be HLA-restricted in a later analysis, and the HLA associations seemed to be driven largely by CMV exposure. A later genetic analysis associated a missense DCLRE1C variant with V-gene and J-gene trimming of TCR beta chains, and an independent cohort replicated the association. Because HLA typing was missing for some donors at each locus, association tests included only the typed subset. The classifier was reported to diagnose cytomegalovirus status with high specificity and sensitivity in both the original and validation cohorts. Because the 87-base-pair reads could not distinguish some IMGT-functional V segments, including TRBV6-2 and TRBV6-3, those segments were excluded. Most TCR sequences were seen in very few donors, while some public TCRs were found in many individuals. According to the authors, the approach could potentially be generalized to other disease states and immunological phenotypes. At a false discovery rate of 0.05, a later analysis linked approximately 18,000 TCR beta sequences to specific HLA alleles. A total of roughly 160 TCR beta chains were listed by the study as associated with cytomegalovirus. A further reported finding was that TCR beta sequences accurately predicted the HLA-A and HLA-B alleles for most subjects in the first cohort. Immune exposure information for the cohort was limited to CMV serostatus. Because counts were too low, about 18 rarely observed V segments, including chromosome 9 orphons, were left out of the earlier analysis of 500 to 750 of the donors. In this cohort, only TCR beta chains were sequenced, and detectable features were limited by the absence of alpha or paired-chain data. Several of the top co-occurrence clusters appeared to be linked to parvovirus B19, influenza, CMV and Epstein-Barr virus, according to a later analysis. Compared with the roughly 670-donor mean, donors in an Asian-associated ancestry cluster had fewer N-insertions in productive TCRs, according to a later genetic analysis.

The library relied on the immunoSEQ multiplex PCR assay. A mixture of 60 forward primers for TCR Vbeta segments and 13 reverse primers for TCR Jbeta segments was used in the multiplex PCR. Amplification of the CDR3 region of rearranged TCR beta genes was performed with a multiplex PCR assay on genomic DNA. The amplified TCR beta libraries were sequenced on the Illumina HiSeq System as 87-base-pair reads. Per the source publication's procedure: A later analysis counted approximately 76 million unique TCR beta chains across the 550 to 800 repertoires, and roughly 9.9 million of these chains were shared by at least two donors. To remove PCR and sequencing errors, raw reads were error-corrected and collapsed into unique sequences using a nearest-neighbor algorithm that merged closely related sequences. To assign V, D and J gene segments, CDR3 sequences were aligned to IMGT reference sequences. Each retained sequence needed at least a six-nucleotide match to both a V gene segment and a J gene segment. A rearrangement counted as productive if the CDR3 had no stop codons and remained in frame with V and J, and every other rearrangement counted as non-productive. Following IMGT convention, CDR3 was defined as the stretch from the second conserved V-encoded cysteine up to the conserved J-encoded phenylalanine. The earlier analysis of approximately 590 of the donors excluded any sequence lacking an unambiguous match to a single V gene segment. In an earlier analysis of about 590 of the donors, a V segment was called functional when productive rearrangements were above 56.7%, and segregating when the standard deviation between donors exceeded 5%. A statistical classification framework was developed to diagnose cytomegalovirus status using the catalog of TCR beta chain sequences. In a later analysis, V and J genes were assigned by comparing TCR nucleotide sequences against IMGT/GENE-DB human TR gene sequences. In a later analysis, CDR3 sequences and most-parsimonious VDJ recombination scenarios were assigned using the TCRdist pipeline. In a later analysis, every TCR beta chain was defined by the combination of its CDR3 amino acid sequence and its V-gene family, and reads without a unique V-gene family were dropped. In a later analysis, fewer than 650 highly shared, low-generation-probability nucleotide sequences were removed to address suspected cross-contamination and a sequencing artifact. For each public chain, a later analysis derived a clonal expansion index from normalized ranks of inferred template counts within each repertoire. A later analysis computed generation probabilities with a VDJ recombination model fitted to out-of-frame rearrangements, and checked the results against IGoR. In a later analysis, hypergeometric tests were used to score TCR-TCR, TCR-HLA and TCR-CMV co-occurrence, with a repertoire-size bias correction applied to TCR pairs. A later analysis estimated false discovery rates by permuting HLA or CMV assignments 20 times. A later analysis grouped co-occurring TCRs with DBSCAN, adding TCRdist sequence similarity when clustering within HLA-allele-positive subsets. For co-occurrence clustering, repertoires with fewer than 30,000 or more than 120,000 public chains were excluded, along with roughly five repertoires with anomalous nucleotide sharing. TCRdb provides this immuneACCESS table in a form limited to in-frame rearrangements. Some clones are lacking; in checked studies, under half of them reflect an unresolved V gene, and why the rest are absent is not known. That table furnishes V, J and clone size, whereas the DNA furnished D and trimming. The sample table lists around 67,000 clones, about four fifths of them with a count of one. Of the sample, 7% to 8% falls within the top ten clones.

Sequenced material: PBMCs. This receptor was obtained from a man between 18 and 35 years old in good health and CMV-seropositive. The rearranged chain carries TRBV6-1 and TRBJ2-4, with the D gene call left open. Here is the DNA: TGTGCCAGCAGTGAAGCCAGCTCCGGGTACATTCAGTACTTC. Its coded protein is CASSEASSGYIQYF.